This T cell receptor (beta chain) is drawn from a study of response to subunit inactivated influenza vaccine. Overall study results and limits: Every seasonal influenza vaccination brings in few new T cells, the authors suggested.

TCRdb reanalysed the RT-PCR reads using MiXCR and keeps one entry per CDR3 protein. Here the sample spans 600,000 to 850,000 distinct CDR3 sequences, about 14% being singletons. Looked up from germline, CDR1 is DFQATT and CDR2 is SNEGSKA (reference sequence). Germline trimming cut 0 bases from V and 7 bases from J; bases unmatched to any gene: 11. This CDR3 has 15 amino acids. This clonotype was counted only a few times. The antigen is unknown. The sequenced sample was PBMCs from blood, obtained around 15 days before vaccination. The sequence was collected from a man aged 50-59 years who received an inactivated influenza vaccine. The chain has TRBV20-1 and TRBJ1-1, with 7 bases that match TRBD1. The CDR3 region is CSARDPRGTENEAFF. CDR3 DNA sequence: TGCAGTGCTAGAGATCCCAGGGGGACCGAGAATGAAGCTTTCTTT.